This is a list of T cell receptor beta chains from one sample in a study of breast tumors, draining lymph nodes, adjacent tissues. TCRdb itself ran the multiplex PCR reads through MiXCR, one entry per CDR3 protein. The table includes approximately 63,000 distinct CDR3 sequences, roughly 57% detected once. The source material was breast tumor tissue. The receptor set was obtained from a female donor with breast cancer. Some clones in this sample may be carry-over from other donors' samples. Both conserved end residues are trimmed from each CDR3. The order of the fields is V gene, clone size, J gene, D gene, CDR3 protein. D genes are given only for firm matches. The listing skips clone size in some rows; elsewhere it reads once, few, many or a size class.

>TRBV29-1|NA|TRBJ2-1|NA
SVVYFCATLTGANLSPYNEQF
>TRBV7-6|NA|TRBJ2-7|TRBD1
VCSPTGGKYEQY
>TRBV10-3|NA|TRBJ2-5|NA
AISEEETQY
>TRBV20-1|many|TRBJ2-7|NA
SATPLTGRNEQY
>TRBV5-1|many|TRBJ1-2|NA
ASSLTYLEDYGYT
>TRBV10-3|many|TRBJ1-5|NA
AISETQNQPQH
>TRBV5-4|many|TRBJ2-5|TRBD1
ASSLRRTGEETQY
>TRBV5-5|NA|TRBJ1-4|NA
ASSFQGWDEKLF
>TRBV2|NA|TRBJ2-5|TRBD2
ASSAMPSAGKETQY
>TRBV7-8|many|TRBJ2-7|NA
ASSLARARGGSYEQY
>TRBV5-1|NA|TRBJ2-7|NA
ASSLGVRGTEQY
>TRBV6-5|medium-sized|TRBJ1-4|NA
ASRDSGWDEKLF
>TRBV9|NA|TRBJ1-2|NA
ASSGWGHVGYT
>TRBV7-3|NA|TRBJ2-7|NA
ASSLVVTAGEQY
>TRBV20-1|NA|TRBJ2-3|TRBD2
SALCCRGRAEGSTDTQY
>TRBV30|many|TRBJ2-1|NA
AWHIPRFWKNEQF
>TRBV11-2|medium-sized|TRBJ2-1|TRBD2
ASSLGTSGTFDEQF
>TRBV5-1|NA|TRBJ2-3|NA
ASSPRDSRTDTQY
>TRBV2|NA|TRBJ1-4|NA
ASSEGLREKLF
>TRBV5-6|NA|TRBJ2-6|TRBD1
ASSHGTADVLT
>TRBV7-9|NA|NA|NA
ASSLGQNYEQY
>TRBV24-1|many|TRBJ2-1|NA
ATSDAQGLSSYNEQF
>TRBV24-1|NA|TRBJ2-3|NA
ATSPGRGHTDTQY
>TRBV20-1|NA|TRBJ1-2|NA
SAWGGGTEGYGYT
>TRBV7-9|NA|TRBJ1-4|NA
ASSFRAGDEKLF
>TRBV9|NA|TRBJ2-2|NA
ASSEEGGDSGELF
>TRBV7-3|NA|TRBJ2-3|NA
ASSPRQSTDTQY
>TRBV10-2|few|TRBJ2-6|NA
ASSESKTSGANVLT
>TRBV30|NA|TRBJ2-5|NA
AWSGQGPQETQY
>TRBV15|NA|TRBJ2-1|TRBD2
ATSRTLTSPGAEQF
>TRBV29-1|NA|TRBJ2-2|TRBD2
SFRGGNTGELF
>TRBV24-1|NA|TRBJ1-4|NA
ATSDSVPGPGHNEKLF
>TRBV24-1|NA|TRBJ2-1|TRBD1
ATSDGNGQGVYNEQF
>TRBV20-1|NA|TRBJ2-5|TRBD1
SASRQGLGTQY
>TRBV24-1|NA|TRBJ1-2|NA
ATQLSGSTDTQYGYT